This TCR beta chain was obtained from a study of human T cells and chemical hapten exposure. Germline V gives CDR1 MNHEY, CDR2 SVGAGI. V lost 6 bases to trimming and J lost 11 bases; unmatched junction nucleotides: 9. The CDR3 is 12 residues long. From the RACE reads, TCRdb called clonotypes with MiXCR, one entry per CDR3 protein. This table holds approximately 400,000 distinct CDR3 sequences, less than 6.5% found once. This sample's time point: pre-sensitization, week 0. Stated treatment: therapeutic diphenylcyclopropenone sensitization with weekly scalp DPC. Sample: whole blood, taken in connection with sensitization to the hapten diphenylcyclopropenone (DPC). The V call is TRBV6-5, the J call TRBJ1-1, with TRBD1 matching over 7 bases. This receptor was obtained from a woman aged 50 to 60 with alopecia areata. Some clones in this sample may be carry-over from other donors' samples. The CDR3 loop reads CASSLNTGVAFF. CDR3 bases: TGTGCCAGCAGCCTGAACACAGGGGTGGCTTTCTTT.